This TCR beta chain derives from a study of blood T cell repertoires in COVID-19. Whole-study context: Whether acute or convalescent, the COVID-19 samples came from the United States, Italy and Spain. PBMCs, B-cell-depleted T cells, or T cells provided the cDNA or gDNA that made up the material.

Sequencing used immunoSEQ multiplex PCR; TCRdb keeps in-frame clones, though not all of them. The repertoire holds around 200,000 clones, with around 90% as singletons. Germline values: CDR1 SGHRS, CDR2 YFSETQ. V gave up 6 bases and J gave up 5 bases, with 14 bases separating them. This CDR3 has 13 amino acids. This sequence joins TRBV5-1 and TRBJ2-5; D remains ambiguous. The material sequenced was peripheral blood. The sequence derives from a man in his forties with active or convalescent COVID-19. CDR3 coding DNA: TGCGCCAGCACAGACACCTCCTGGGAGACCCAGTACTTC. Its protein product is CASTDTSWETQYF.